The clone carrying this T cell receptor (beta chain) appeared many times. For naive CD8 T cells, sorting used the CD8+CD4-CCR7+CD45RA+ phenotype. TCRdb independently ran MiXCR on the PCR reads; one entry per CDR3 protein. Here the sample spans 60,000 to 75,000 distinct CDR3 sequences, around 19% being singletons. This sample is drawn from a study of molecular identifiers for immune sequencing clone quantification. Overall study: Naive CD8 cell RNA, from 20,000 or 100,000 cells, was split five ways in replicates, with four sequenced.

Trimming removed 4 bases at V and 1 base at J, with 7 bases between. Germline V gene lookup returns CDR1 SEHNR and CDR2 FQNEAQ (reference sequence). The CDR3 consists of 13 residues. This TCR derives from a human donor in good health. Some libraries in this study had Jurkat cell RNA spiked in. The chain carries TRBV7-9 and TRBJ1-2; no clear D gene. Sequencing was carried out using naive CD8+ T cells from blood, with Jurkat cell RNA spiked in. The subset: FACS-sorted CD8+CD4-CCR7+CD45RA+ naive T cells. The chain's CDR3 is CASSSPRNYGYTF. In DNA form, the CDR3 reads TGTGCCAGCAGCTCCCCTCGTAACTATGGCTACACCTTC.